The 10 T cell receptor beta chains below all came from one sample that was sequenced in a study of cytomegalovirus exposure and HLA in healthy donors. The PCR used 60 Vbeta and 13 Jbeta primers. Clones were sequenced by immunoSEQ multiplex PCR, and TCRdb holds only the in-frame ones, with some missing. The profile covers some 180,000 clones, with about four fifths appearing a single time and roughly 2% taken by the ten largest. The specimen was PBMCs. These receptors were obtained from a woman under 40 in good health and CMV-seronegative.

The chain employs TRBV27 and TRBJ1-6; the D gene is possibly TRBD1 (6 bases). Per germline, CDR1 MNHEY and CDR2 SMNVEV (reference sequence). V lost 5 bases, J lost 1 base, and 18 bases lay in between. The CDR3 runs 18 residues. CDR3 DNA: TGTGCCAGCAGTCCGGGGTACAGGGCAGGGTCCTATAATTCACCCCTCCACTTT. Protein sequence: CASSPGYRAGSYNSPLHF.

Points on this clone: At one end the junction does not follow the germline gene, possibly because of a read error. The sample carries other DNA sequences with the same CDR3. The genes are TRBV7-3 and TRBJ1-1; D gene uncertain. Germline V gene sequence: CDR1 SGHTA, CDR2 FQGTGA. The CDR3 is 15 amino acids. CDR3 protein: CASSGPPGMNTEAFF. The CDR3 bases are TGTGCCAGCAGCGGGCCCCCGGGGATGAACACTGAAGCCTTCTTT. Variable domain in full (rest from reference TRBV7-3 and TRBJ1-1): GAGVSQTPSNKVTEKGKYVELRCDPISGHTALYWYRQSLGQGPEFLIYFQGTGAADDSGLPNDRFFAVRPEGSVSTLKIQRTERGDSAVYLCASSGPPGMNTEAFFGQGTRLTVV.

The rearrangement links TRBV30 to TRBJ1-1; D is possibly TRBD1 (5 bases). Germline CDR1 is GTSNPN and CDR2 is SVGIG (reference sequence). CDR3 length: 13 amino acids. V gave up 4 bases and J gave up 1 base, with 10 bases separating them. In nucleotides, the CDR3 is TGTGCCTGGACAACCGGGGGGAACACTGAAGCTTTCTTT. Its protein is CAWTTGGNTEAFF.

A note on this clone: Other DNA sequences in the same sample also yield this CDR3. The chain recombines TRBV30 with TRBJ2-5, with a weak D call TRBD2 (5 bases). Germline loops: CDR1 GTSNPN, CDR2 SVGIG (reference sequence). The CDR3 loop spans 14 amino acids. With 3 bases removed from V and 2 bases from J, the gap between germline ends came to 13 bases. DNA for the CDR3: TGTGCCTGGAGCGGGCTAGCTGTTCAAGAGACCCAGTACTTC. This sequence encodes CAWSGLAVQETQYF.

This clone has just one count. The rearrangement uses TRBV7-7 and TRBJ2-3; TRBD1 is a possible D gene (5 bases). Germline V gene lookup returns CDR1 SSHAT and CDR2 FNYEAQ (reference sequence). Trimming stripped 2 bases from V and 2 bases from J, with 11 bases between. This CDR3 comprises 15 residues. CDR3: CASSLRSTDTDTQYF. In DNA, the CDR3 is TGTGCCAGCAGCTTACGTTCGACAGACACAGATACGCAGTATTTT. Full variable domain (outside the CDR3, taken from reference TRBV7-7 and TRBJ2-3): GAGVSQSPRYKVTKRGQDVTLRCDPISSHATLYWYQQALGQGPEFLTYFNYEAQPDKSGLPSDRFSAERPEGSISTLTIQRTEQRDSAMYRCASSLRSTDTDTQYFGPGTRLTVL.

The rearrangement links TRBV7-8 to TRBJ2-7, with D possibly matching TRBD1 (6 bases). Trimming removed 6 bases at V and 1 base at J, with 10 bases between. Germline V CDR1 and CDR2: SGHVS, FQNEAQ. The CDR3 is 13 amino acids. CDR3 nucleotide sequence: TGTGCCAGCAGAGACAGGTTTTCCTACGAGCAGTACTTC. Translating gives CASRDRFSYEQYF. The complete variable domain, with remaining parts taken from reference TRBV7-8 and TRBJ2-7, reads GAGVSQSPRYKVAKRGQDVALRCDPISGHVSLFWYQQALGQGPEFLTYFQNEAQLDKSGLPSDRFFAERPEGSVSTLKIQRTQQEDSAVYLCASRDRFSYEQYFGPGTRLTVT.

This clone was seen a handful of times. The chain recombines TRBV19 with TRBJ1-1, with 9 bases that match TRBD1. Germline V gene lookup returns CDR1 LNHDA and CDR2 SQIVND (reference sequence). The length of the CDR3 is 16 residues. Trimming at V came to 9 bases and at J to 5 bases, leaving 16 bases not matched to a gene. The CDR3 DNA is TGTGCCAGCAACGCGGGGACAGGGATTGGGAGGACTGAAGCTTTCTTT. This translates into CASNAGTGIGRTEAFF.

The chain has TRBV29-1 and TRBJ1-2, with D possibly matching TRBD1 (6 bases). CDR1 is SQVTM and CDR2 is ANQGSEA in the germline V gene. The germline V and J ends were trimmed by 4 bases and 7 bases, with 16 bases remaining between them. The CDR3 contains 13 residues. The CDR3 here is CSVGTGMSSGYTF. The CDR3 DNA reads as TGCAGCGTTGGTACAGGGATGTCGTCTGGCTACACCTTC.

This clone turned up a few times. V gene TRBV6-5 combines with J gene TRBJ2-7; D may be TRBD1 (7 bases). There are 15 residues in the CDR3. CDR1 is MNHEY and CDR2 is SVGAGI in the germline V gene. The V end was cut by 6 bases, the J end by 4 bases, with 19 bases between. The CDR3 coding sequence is TGTGCCAGCAGGGATCCTGGACAGGCGGGATACGAGCAGTACTTC. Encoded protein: CASRDPGQAGYEQYF.

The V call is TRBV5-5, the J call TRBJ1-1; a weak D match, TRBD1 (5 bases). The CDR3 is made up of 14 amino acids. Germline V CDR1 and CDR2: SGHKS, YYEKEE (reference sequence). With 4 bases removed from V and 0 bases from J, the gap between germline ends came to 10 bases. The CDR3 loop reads CASSLTALNTEAFF. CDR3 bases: TGTGCCAGCAGCCTGACAGCTTTGAACACTGAAGCTTTCTTT.